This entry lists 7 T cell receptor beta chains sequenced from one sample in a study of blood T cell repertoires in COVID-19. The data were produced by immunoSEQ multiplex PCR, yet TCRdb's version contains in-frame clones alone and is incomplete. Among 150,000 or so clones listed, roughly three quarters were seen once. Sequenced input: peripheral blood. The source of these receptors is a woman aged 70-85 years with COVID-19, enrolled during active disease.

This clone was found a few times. CDR3 DNA sequence: TGTGCCAGCAGCCTCGGACTAGCGGGGGGGCACAATGAGCAGTTCTTC. Translated, it gives CASSLGLAGGHNEQFF. V gene TRBV7-2 combines with J gene TRBJ2-1, with 15 nucleotides matching TRBD2. Germline CDR1 is SGHTA and CDR2 is FQGNSA. This CDR3 spans 16 amino acids. Trimming took 5 bases from V and 5 from J; bases not matched to a gene: 4.

CDR3 region: CASSSRSREKPTGELFF. The CDR3 nucleotides read TGTGCCAGCAGCTCCCGGAGCCGGGAAAAACCGACCGGGGAGCTGTTTTTT. V is TRBV7-9 and J is TRBJ2-2; a weak D match, TRBD2 (5 bases). From germline, CDR1 is SEHNR and CDR2 FQNEAQ (reference sequence). The V and J ends lost 4 bases and 5 bases respectively, with 20 bases between them. The CDR3 has 17 amino acids. Looking up the rest from reference TRBV7-9 and TRBJ2-2 gives the full variable domain: DTGVSQNPRHKITKRGQNVTFRCDPISEHNRLYWYRQTLGQGPEFLTYFQNEAQLEKSRLLSDRFSAERPKGSFSTLEIQRTEQGDSAMYLCASSSRSREKPTGELFFGEGSRLTVL.

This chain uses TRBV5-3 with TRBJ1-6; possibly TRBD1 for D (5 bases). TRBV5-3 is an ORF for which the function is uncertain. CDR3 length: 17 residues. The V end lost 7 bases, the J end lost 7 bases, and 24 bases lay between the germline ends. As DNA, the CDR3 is TGTGCCAGACGCTCGGGAAGCGGCCGGGGGGGGAATTCACCCCTCCACTTT. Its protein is CARRSGSGRGGNSPLHF.

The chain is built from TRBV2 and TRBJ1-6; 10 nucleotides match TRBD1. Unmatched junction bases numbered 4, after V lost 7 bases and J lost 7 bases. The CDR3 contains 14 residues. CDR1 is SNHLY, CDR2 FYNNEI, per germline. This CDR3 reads CASTMGQGNSPLHF. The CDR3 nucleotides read TGTGCCAGCACTATGGGACAGGGGAATTCACCCCTCCACTTT. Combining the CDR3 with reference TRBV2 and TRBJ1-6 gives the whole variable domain EPEVTQTPSHQVTQMGQEVILRCVPISNHLYFYWYRQILGQKVEFLVSFYNNEISEKSEIFDDQFSVERPDGSNFTLKIRSTKLEDSAMYFCASTMGQGNSPLHFGNGTRLTVT.

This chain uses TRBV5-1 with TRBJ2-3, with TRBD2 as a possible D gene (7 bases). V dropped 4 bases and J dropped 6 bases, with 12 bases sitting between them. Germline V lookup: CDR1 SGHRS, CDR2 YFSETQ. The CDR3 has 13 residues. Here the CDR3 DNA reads TGCGCCAGCAGCCGGGGGGCCGAGGATACGCAGTATTTT. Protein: CASSRGAEDTQYF.

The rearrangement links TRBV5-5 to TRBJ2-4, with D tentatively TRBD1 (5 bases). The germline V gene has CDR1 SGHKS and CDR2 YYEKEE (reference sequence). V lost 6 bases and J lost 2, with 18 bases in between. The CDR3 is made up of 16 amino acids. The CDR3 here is CASTVSIGVTKNIQYF. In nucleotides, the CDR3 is TGTGCCAGCACCGTCTCGATAGGGGTAACCAAAAACATTCAGTACTTC.

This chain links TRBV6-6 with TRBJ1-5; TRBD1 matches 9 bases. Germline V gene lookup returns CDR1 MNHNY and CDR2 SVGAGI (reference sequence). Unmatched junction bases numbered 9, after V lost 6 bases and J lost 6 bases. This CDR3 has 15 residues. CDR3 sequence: CASRPDRGAGQPQHF. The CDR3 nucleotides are TGTGCCAGCAGACCGGACAGGGGCGCAGGTCAGCCCCAGCATTTT.